A single sample is the source of the 26 T cell receptor beta chains below, sequenced in a study of T cell responses to AZD1222 COVID-19 vaccine. Sequenced by immunoSEQ multiplex PCR; TCRdb stores in-frame clones only, minus some. The data contain some 130,000 clones, 92% of them singletons. Sequencing used peripheral blood, obtained 28 days after the second AZD1222 dose. These TCRs come from an adult who received the AZD1222 COVID-19 vaccine.

The J gene is TRBJ1-5, the V gene TRBV5-4, with D uncertain. Trimming pared 2 bases from V and 7 bases from J, leaving 7 bases between. Germline V lookup: CDR1 SGHNT, CDR2 YYREEE (reference sequence). The CDR3 is made up of 12 amino acids. The CDR3 loop is CASSLMGQPQHF. In DNA form, the CDR3 reads TGTGCCAGCAGCTTAATGGGGCAGCCCCAGCATTTT.

The CDR3 DNA reads TGCGCCAGCAGCTTGGGGGGCAGGGGGCTCAACGAGCAGTACTTC. Translated, it gives CASSLGGRGLNEQYF. The rearrangement joins TRBV5-1 to TRBJ2-7, with TRBD1 matching 8 bases. The J segment lost 5 bases and the V segment lost 0 bases, leaving 7 bases of the junction unmatched. Germline loops: CDR1 SGHRS, CDR2 YFSETQ. The CDR3 is 15 amino acids.

This chain links TRBV19 with TRBJ2-5, with 14 bases aligning to TRBD2. V dropped 3 bases and J dropped 7; count of bases not matched to a gene: 16. The CDR3 has 19 amino acids. From germline, CDR1 is LNHDA and CDR2 SQIVND (reference sequence). This CDR3 reads CASSMGIGTSGSTVRTQYF. The CDR3 nucleotides are TGTGCCAGTAGTATGGGGATCGGGACTAGCGGGAGCACAGTAAGGACCCAGTACTTC.

This clone appeared a single time. V gene TRBV7-3 combines with J gene TRBJ1-1; D remains ambiguous. The germline V and J ends were trimmed by 2 bases and 5 bases, with 9 bases remaining between them. Germline-derived CDR1 and CDR2 are SGHTA and FQGTGA. The CDR3 covers 13 residues. CDR3 protein: CASSLYGNTEAFF. CDR3 coding DNA: TGTGCCAGCAGCTTATATGGAAATACTGAAGCTTTCTTT. Variable domain in full (rest from reference TRBV7-3 and TRBJ1-1): GAGVSQTPSNKVTEKGKYVELRCDPISGHTALYWYRQSLGQGPEFLIYFQGTGAADDSGLPNDRFFAVRPEGSVSTLKIQRTERGDSAVYLCASSLYGNTEAFFGQGTRLTVV.

The rearrangement uses TRBV1 and TRBJ2-1; TRBD1, as called in the table, went unchecked against the DNA. TRBV1 is described as a pseudogene. The CDR3 totals 16 residues. Written as DNA, the CDR3 is TGCACCAGCAGCCCCCTCCTAGGGGGAGTGGGCAATGAGCAGTTCTTC. It encodes CTSSPLLGGVGNEQFF.

This chain connects TRBV5-4 to TRBJ2-4; 9 bases align to TRBD1. The V gene end was trimmed by 4 bases and the J gene end by 7 bases; junction bases not matched to a gene: 9. This CDR3 comprises 15 residues. Germline V lookup: CDR1 SGHNT, CDR2 YYREEE (reference sequence). This chain's CDR3 is CASSPMDRGKNIQYF. CDR3 nucleotide sequence: TGTGCCAGCAGCCCCATGGACAGGGGTAAGAACATTCAGTACTTC.

This clone has just one count. The chain combines TRBV2 with TRBJ2-5, with TRBD1 identical over 7 bases. CDR1 and CDR2 from the germline V gene are SNHLY and FYNNEI. Unmatched junction bases numbered 12, after V lost 6 bases and J lost 5 bases. CDR3 length: 15 residues. Here the CDR3 reads CASRPWTGRTETQYF. The CDR3 nucleotides are TGTGCCAGCAGACCTTGGACAGGACGGACGGAGACCCAGTACTTC.

The chain has TRBV29-1 and TRBJ2-1; D ambiguous. The V and J ends lost 0 bases and 7 bases respectively, with 7 bases between them. The CDR3 covers 12 residues. CDR1 is SQVTM, CDR2 ANQGSEA, per germline. DNA for the CDR3: TGCAGCGTTGAAGACAGGCTAAATGAGCAGTTCTTC. It specifies CSVEDRLNEQFF.

This clone showed up just once. This sequence joins TRBV7-9 and TRBJ2-2, with D tentatively TRBD1 (6 bases). Per the germline V gene, CDR1 is SEHNR and CDR2 is FQNEAQ (reference sequence). This CDR3 spans 15 amino acids. Trimming removed 5 bases at V and 2 bases at J, with 12 bases between. CDR3 loop: CASSPQGTNTGELFF. CDR3 DNA sequence: TGTGCCAGCAGCCCTCAGGGGACCAACACCGGGGAGCTGTTTTTT.

The rearrangement joins TRBV7-2 to TRBJ1-5; TRBD1 matches at 10 bases. The CDR3 is 15 amino acids. The germline V gene encodes CDR1 SGHTA and CDR2 FQGNSA. V lost 5 bases to trimming and J lost 4 bases; unmatched junction nucleotides: 5. Here the CDR3 DNA reads TGTGCCAGCAGCCCTGGGACAGGGGCTAATCAGCCCCAGCATTTT. Amino acid sequence: CASSPGTGANQPQHF.

The V gene is TRBV3-1 (or the pseudogene TRBV3-2), the J gene TRBJ2-1; 13 positions match TRBD2. The CDR3 is 16 residues long. J was trimmed by 11 bases and V by 2 bases; bases with no gene match: 9. CDR1 is LGHDT, CDR2 YNNKEL, per germline (reference sequence). The CDR3 DNA sequence: TGTGCCAGCAGCCAACCTGGAACTAGCGGGAGGGGTAAGCAGTTCTTC. Translating it yields CASSQPGTSGRGKQFF.

The chain recombines TRBV28 with TRBJ1-2, with a weak D call TRBD1 (5 bases). Trimming removed 6 bases from V and 4 bases from J, with 15 bases in between. This CDR3 is built from 14 residues. Germline V gives CDR1 MDHEN, CDR2 SYDVKM. The DNA for the CDR3 is TGTGCCAGCAGCCTCTCCGACAGAGCCTATGGCTACACCTTC. Protein product: CASSLSDRAYGYTF.

J is TRBJ2-2 and V is TRBV12-5; possibly TRBD2 for D (6 bases). CDR3 length: 16 residues. The V end lost 5 bases, the J end lost 2 bases, and 15 bases lay between the germline ends. Germline loops: CDR1 LGHNT, CDR2 FRNRAP. The CDR3 DNA reads TGTGCTAGTGGTCAGCGGGCAGCGGGCAACACCGGGGAGCTGTTTTTT. Protein sequence: CASGQRAAGNTGELFF.

This clone was seen only once. CDR3 nucleotides: TGTGCCAGCACGGGTCAGGCCTCCTACGAGCAGTACTTC. The encoded protein is CASTGQASYEQYF. The chain combines TRBV6-5 with TRBJ2-7, with D unresolved. The CDR3 has 13 residues. From germline, CDR1 is MNHEY and CDR2 SVGAGI. Trimming removed 7 bases from V and 0 bases from J, with 10 bases in between.

The chain is built from TRBV6-5 and TRBJ1-1; D is undetermined. The CDR3 is made up of 14 amino acids. Trimming took 6 bases from V and 0 from J, leaving 11 bases between them. Germline lookup yields CDR1 MNHEY and CDR2 SVGAGI. The CDR3: CASRVGGVNTEAFF. In nucleotides, the CDR3 is TGTGCCAGCAGGGTCGGCGGGGTGAACACTGAAGCTTTCTTT.

The rearrangement joins TRBV7-2 to TRBJ1-1, with a weak D call TRBD1 (6 bases). Germline V CDR1 and CDR2: SGHTA, FQGNSA. The CDR3 consists of 14 residues. Trimming removed 0 bases from V and 1 base from J, with 6 bases in between. In DNA, the CDR3 is TGTGCCAGCAGCTTAGCGACAGGGAACACTGAAGCTTTCTTT. This codes for CASSLATGNTEAFF.

The chain couples TRBV6-5 to TRBJ2-7; D is perhaps TRBD1 or TRBD2 (5 bases each). Germline V gene sequence: CDR1 MNHEY, CDR2 SVGAGI. CDR3 length: 15 residues. The V gene lost 7 bases and the J gene lost 0 bases, with 16 bases spanning the gap. CDR3 loop: CASIGTRESSYEQYF. As DNA, the CDR3 is TGTGCCAGCATTGGGACCCGCGAGAGCTCCTACGAGCAGTACTTC.

This chain uses TRBV11-3 with TRBJ1-3; D gene ambiguous. V shed 5 bases and J shed 4 bases, with 15 bases lying between them. This CDR3 spans 15 amino acids. Germline V gene lookup returns CDR1 SGHNT and CDR2 YENEEA. The CDR3 is CASSRGPEAGNTIYF. The CDR3, as DNA: TGTGCCAGCAGCCGAGGCCCCGAGGCGGGAAACACCATATATTTT.

J is TRBJ2-5 and V is TRBV18; 7 bases are a match to TRBD2. V lost 5 bases and J lost 1; bases outside the gene matches: 4. The germline CDR1 and CDR2 sequences are KGHSH and LQKENI. The CDR3 contains 14 residues. The CDR3, as DNA: TGTGCCAGCTCATCGAGCGGGACCCAAGAGACCCAGTACTTC. Amino acid sequence: CASSSSGTQETQYF.

This chain connects TRBV7-3 to TRBJ2-2; TRBD2 might be the D (5 bases). Germline-derived CDR1 and CDR2 are SGHTA and FQGTGA. V was cut by 2 bases and J by 6 bases, with 10 bases left in between. This CDR3 comprises 14 residues. The CDR3: CASSLEGRPGELFF. Here the CDR3 DNA reads TGTGCCAGCAGCTTAGAGGGTCGACCCGGGGAGCTGTTTTTT.

V is TRBV12-5 and J is TRBJ2-1; 10 bases agree with TRBD2. Trimming removed 0 bases from V and 5 bases from J; junction bases left unmatched: 10. CDR1 is LGHNT and CDR2 is FRNRAP in the germline V gene. CDR3 length: 18 amino acids. CDR3 nucleotide sequence: TGTGCTAGTGGTTTGGTGCCACTGCTAGCGGGAGTCCACAATGAGCAGTTCTTC. Its protein product is CASGLVPLLAGVHNEQFF.

The chain uses TRBV27 and TRBJ2-7, with TRBD2 identical over 7 bases. This CDR3 has 15 residues. Trimming took 5 bases from V and 4 from J; bases not matched to a gene: 11. Germline CDR1 and CDR2: MNHEY and SMNVEV (reference sequence). The CDR3 nucleotides read TGTGCCAGCAGTCAAAGGGGAGGGGCTGAGTACGAGCAGTACTTC. It encodes CASSQRGGAEYEQYF.

This rearrangement joins TRBV30 to TRBJ2-1, with TRBD2 matching over 14 bases. This CDR3 has 18 residues. The J segment lost 12 bases and the V segment lost 3 bases, leaving 19 bases of the junction unmatched. Germline V gene sequence: CDR1 GTSNPN, CDR2 SVGIG (reference sequence). CDR3 coding DNA: TGTGCCTGGAGGACCGATCTGGGGACTAGCGGGAGAGGTTACGGGCAGTTCTTC. As protein: CAWRTDLGTSGRGYGQFF.

The gene calls are TRBV11-3 and TRBJ1-4, with 8 bases matching TRBD1. Trimming removed 4 bases from V and 7 bases from J; junction bases left unmatched: 5. Germline V gene data show CDR1 as SGHNT and CDR2 as YENEEA. The CDR3 has 14 amino acids. The CDR3 loop is CASSSGTGGEKLFF. The CDR3 DNA reads as TGTGCCAGCAGCTCCGGGACAGGTGGTGAAAAACTGTTTTTT.

The chain has TRBV27 and TRBJ2-1; TRBD2 matches 9 bases. V lost 4 bases and J lost 5; bases outside the gene matches: 3. Germline-derived CDR1 and CDR2 are MNHEY and SMNVEV (reference sequence). The CDR3 loop spans 14 amino acids. Here the CDR3 DNA reads TGTGCCAGCAGTTACGGGACTAGCCACAATGAGCAGTTCTTC. Its protein product is CASSYGTSHNEQFF.

The V gene is TRBV11-1, the J gene TRBJ2-5; no definite D call. This CDR3 is 13 amino acids long. Trimming shortened V by 7 bases and J by 1 base, and 10 bases separated the two germline ends. In germline, CDR1 is SGHAT, CDR2 FQDESV (reference sequence). CDR3 residues: CASNPSRQETQYF. The CDR3 DNA reads as TGTGCCAGCAACCCCAGCCGCCAAGAGACCCAGTACTTC.